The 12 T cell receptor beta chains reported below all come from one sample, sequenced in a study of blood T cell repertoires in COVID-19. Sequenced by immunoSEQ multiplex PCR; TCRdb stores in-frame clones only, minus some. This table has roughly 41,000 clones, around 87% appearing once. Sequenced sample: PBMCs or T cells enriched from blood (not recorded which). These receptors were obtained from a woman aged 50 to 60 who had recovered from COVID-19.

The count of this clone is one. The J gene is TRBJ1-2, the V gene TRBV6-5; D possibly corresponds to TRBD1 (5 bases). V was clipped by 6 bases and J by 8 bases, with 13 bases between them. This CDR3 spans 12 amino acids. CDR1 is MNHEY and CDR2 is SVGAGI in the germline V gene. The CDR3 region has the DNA TGTGCCAGCAGCCCCCGGGGGTCCGGCTACACCTTC. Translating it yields CASSPRGSGYTF.

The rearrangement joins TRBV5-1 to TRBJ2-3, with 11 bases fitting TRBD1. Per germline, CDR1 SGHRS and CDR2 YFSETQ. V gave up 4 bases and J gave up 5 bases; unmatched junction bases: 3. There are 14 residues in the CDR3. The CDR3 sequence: CASSPGTGGDTQYF. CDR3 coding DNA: TGCGCCAGCAGCCCCGGGACAGGGGGAGATACGCAGTATTTT. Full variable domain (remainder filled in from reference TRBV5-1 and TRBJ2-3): KAGVTQTPRYLIKTRGQQVTLSCSPISGHRSVSWYQQTPGQGLQFLFEYFSETQRNKGNFPGRFSGRQFSNSRSEMNVSTLELGDSALYLCASSPGTGGDTQYFGPGTRLTVL.

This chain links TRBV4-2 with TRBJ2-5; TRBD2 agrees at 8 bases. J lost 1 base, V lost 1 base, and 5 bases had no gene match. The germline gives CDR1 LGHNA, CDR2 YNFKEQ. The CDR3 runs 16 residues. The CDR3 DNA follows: TGTGCCAGCAGCCAAGGTCTAGCGGGCCCCCAAGAGACCCAGTACTTC. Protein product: CASSQGLAGPQETQYF.

The CDR3, as DNA: TGTGCCAGCAGCTTATATCGACAGGCAGAGACCCAGTACTTC. This codes for CASSLYRQAETQYF. This chain connects TRBV7-2 to TRBJ2-5, with a weak D call TRBD1 (6 bases). Per germline, CDR1 SGHTA and CDR2 FQGNSA. There are 14 residues in the CDR3. Deletions cut 2 bases from V and 4 bases from J, with 11 bases between.

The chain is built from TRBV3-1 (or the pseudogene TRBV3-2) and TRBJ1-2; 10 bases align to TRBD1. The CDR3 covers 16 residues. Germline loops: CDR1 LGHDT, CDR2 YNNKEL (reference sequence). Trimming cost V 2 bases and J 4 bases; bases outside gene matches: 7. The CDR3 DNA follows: TGTGCCAGCAGCCAATACGGACAGGGGGGATCCTATGGCTACACCTTC. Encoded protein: CASSQYGQGGSYGYTF.

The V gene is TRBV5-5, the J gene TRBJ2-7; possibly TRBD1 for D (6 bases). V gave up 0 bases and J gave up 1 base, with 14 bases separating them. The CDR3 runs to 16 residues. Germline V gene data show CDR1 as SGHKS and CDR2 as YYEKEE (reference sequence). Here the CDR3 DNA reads TGTGCCAGCAGCTTGGGTCAGGGGCAGACATCCTACGAGCAGTACTTC. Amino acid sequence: CASSLGQGQTSYEQYF.

CDR3 loop: CASSQDMTARGYTF. As DNA, the CDR3 is TGTGCCAGCAGCCAAGATATGACTGCCCGTGGCTACACCTTC. The chain couples TRBV4-2 to TRBJ1-2; D unclear. The CDR3 is 14 residues long. Between the trimmed V and J ends, which lost 0 bases and 7 bases, there was a span of 12 bases. Germline CDR1 is LGHNA and CDR2 is YNFKEQ.

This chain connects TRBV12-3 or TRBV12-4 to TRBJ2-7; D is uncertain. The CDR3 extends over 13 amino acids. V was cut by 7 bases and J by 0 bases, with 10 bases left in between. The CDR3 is CASKPHSSYEQYF. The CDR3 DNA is TGTGCCAGCAAACCCCACAGCTCCTACGAGCAGTACTTC.

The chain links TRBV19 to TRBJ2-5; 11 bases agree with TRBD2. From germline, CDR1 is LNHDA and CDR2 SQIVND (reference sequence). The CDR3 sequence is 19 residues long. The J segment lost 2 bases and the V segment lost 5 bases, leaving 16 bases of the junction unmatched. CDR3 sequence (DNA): TGTGCCAGTAGTCTGAGGGTCTTCAGACTAGCGGGAAGGCAAGAGACCCAGTACTTC. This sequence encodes CASSLRVFRLAGRQETQYF.

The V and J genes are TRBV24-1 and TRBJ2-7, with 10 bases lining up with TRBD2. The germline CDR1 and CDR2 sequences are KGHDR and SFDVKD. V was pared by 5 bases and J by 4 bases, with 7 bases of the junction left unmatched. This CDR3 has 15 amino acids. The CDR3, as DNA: TGTGCCACCAGTGGACCTAGCGGGAGTAGTTACGAGCAGTACTTC. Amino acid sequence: CATSGPSGSSYEQYF.

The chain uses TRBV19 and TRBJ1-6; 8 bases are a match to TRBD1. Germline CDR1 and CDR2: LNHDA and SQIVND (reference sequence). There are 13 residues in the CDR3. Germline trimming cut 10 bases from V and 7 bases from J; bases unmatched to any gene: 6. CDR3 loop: CATSDRVNSPLHF. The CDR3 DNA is TGTGCCACCTCGGACAGGGTAAATTCACCCCTCCACTTT.

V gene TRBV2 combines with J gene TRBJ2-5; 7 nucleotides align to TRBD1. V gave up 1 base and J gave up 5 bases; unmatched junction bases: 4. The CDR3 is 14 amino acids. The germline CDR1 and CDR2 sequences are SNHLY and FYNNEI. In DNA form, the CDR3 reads TGTGCCAGCAGTGAAGGACAGGGCGGGGAGACCCAGTACTTC. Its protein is CASSEGQGGETQYF.